This T cell receptor (beta chain) came from a study of OX40 agonist ivuxolimab in advanced cancers. Overall study context: The patients received ivuxolimab by intravenous route every 2 weeks at 0.01 to 10 mg/kg. Checkpoint inhibitors had been given previously to 40% of patients. Study observations and caveats: Low clonal expansion, among the lowest seen, marked partial responders at 0.1-3.0 mg/kg. Still undetermined is the antigen specificity of the expanded peripheral T cells.

The J segment lost 5 bases and the V segment lost 2 bases, leaving 2 bases of the junction unmatched. This CDR3 comprises 14 residues. Germline CDR1 reads SGHKS; CDR2 reads YYEKEE (reference sequence). Here immunoSEQ multiplex PCR was the method, and the copy in TCRdb shows in-frame clones only, minus some. This table holds about 29,000 clones, 92% found once. To note about this clone: Antigen: not known.

The TCR comes from an adult with an advanced solid tumor such as melanoma, head and neck, liver or kidney cancer. The sequenced sample was CD4+ or CD8+ T cells sorted from blood, obtained in a trial of the OX40 agonist ivuxolimab. The rearrangement joins TRBV5-5 to TRBJ2-3, with 10 bases fitting TRBD2. DNA of the CDR3: TGTGCCAGCAGCTTTGTAGCGGGAGGAGATACGCAGTATTTT. Its translation: CASSFVAGGDTQYF.